The 31 T cell receptor beta chains listed next were all sequenced from one sample in a study of T cell changes during pregnancy in multiple sclerosis. Clones were sequenced by immunoSEQ multiplex PCR, and TCRdb holds only the in-frame ones, with some missing. The repertoire holds around 56,000 clones, with about nine tenths as singletons. Sequences were derived from CD4+ T cells from peripheral blood mononuclear cells, sampled in the third trimester of pregnancy. These receptor sequences come from a female donor with multiple sclerosis, enrolled in a pregnancy study.

The V gene is TRBV5-8, the J gene TRBJ2-5; 9 bases map to TRBD1. With V trimmed by 7 bases and J by 0 bases, 7 bases remained unmatched. Germline assignment: CDR1 SGHTS and CDR2 YDEGEE. The CDR3 has 15 amino acids. CDR3 bases: TGTGCCAGCGGAAGGGGACAGGGATACCAAGAGACCCAGTACTTC. This gives the protein CASGRGQGYQETQYF.

The chain recombines TRBV30 with TRBJ2-7; 11 positions match TRBD1. Unmatched junction bases numbered 7, after V lost 0 bases and J lost 3 bases. Looked up from germline, CDR1 is GTSNPN and CDR2 is SVGIG (reference sequence). This CDR3 is built from 16 residues. In nucleotides, the CDR3 is TGTGCCTGGAGTGTAGGGGACAGGGGGGATTTCTACGAGCAGTACTTC. Translated: CAWSVGDRGDFYEQYF.

The chain carries TRBV19 and TRBJ2-7; TRBD1 matches 7 bases. CDR1 and CDR2 from the germline V gene are LNHDA and SQIVND (reference sequence). This CDR3 has 15 amino acids. V lost 7 bases, J lost 0 bases, and 9 bases stayed unmatched. CDR3 in amino acids: CASTLTGTGSYEQYF. CDR3 bases: TGTGCCAGTACCTTGACAGGGACCGGCTCCTACGAGCAGTACTTC.

This clone was counted a single time. V is TRBV30 and J is TRBJ1-1, with D perhaps TRBD1 (6 bases). Per germline, CDR1 GTSNPN and CDR2 SVGIG (reference sequence). Trimming removed 0 bases at V and 0 bases at J, with 17 bases between. The CDR3 loop spans 17 amino acids. CDR3 coding DNA: TGTGCCTGGAGTGTGTCGACAGGAACCTTTATGAACACTGAAGCTTTCTTT. Translated: CAWSVSTGTFMNTEAFF.

This sequence joins TRBV7-8 and TRBJ1-2, with D perhaps matching TRBD1 (5 bases). Germline V gene data show CDR1 as SGHVS and CDR2 as FQNEAQ. This CDR3 is built from 15 residues. Trimming removed 5 bases from V and 5 bases from J, with 18 bases in between. CDR3 residues: CASSGWGGSEYGYTF. The DNA for the CDR3 is TGTGCCAGCAGCGGATGGGGGGGGTCAGAGTATGGCTACACCTTC.

The chain combines TRBV7-8 with TRBJ2-6, with 7 bases matching TRBD2. Germline V gene data show CDR1 as SGHVS and CDR2 as FQNEAQ. V dropped 7 bases and J dropped 2; count of bases not matched to a gene: 5. CDR3 size: 15 residues. CDR3 nucleotide sequence: TGTGCCAGCAACTTCCGGGGGGCTGGGGCCAACGTCCTGACTTTC. This codes for CASNFRGAGANVLTF.

The V gene is TRBV4-3, the J gene TRBJ1-2; no firm D call. The V gene's germline CDR1 is LGHNA and CDR2 YSLEER. The V and J ends lost 0 bases and 8 bases respectively, with 10 bases between them. The CDR3 has 13 residues. CDR3 bases: TGCGCCAGCAGCCAAGATCCCCAGGCCGGCTACACCTTC. It specifies CASSQDPQAGYTF.

The chain is built from TRBV7-7 and TRBJ2-3; D unclear. V was trimmed by 1 base and J by 2 bases, leaving 7 bases between them. The CDR3 is made up of 14 amino acids. CDR1 is SSHAT, CDR2 FNYEAQ, per germline (reference sequence). The DNA for the CDR3 is TGTGCCAGCAGCTTAGGAGCACTCACAGATACGCAGTATTTT. Its translation is CASSLGALTDTQYF.

The chain joins TRBV14 to TRBJ2-3; weak D call: TRBD1 (6 bases). V was cut by 0 bases and J by 9 bases, with 19 bases left in between. The CDR3 length is 16 residues. Per germline, CDR1 SGHDN and CDR2 FVKESK. CDR3 in DNA: TGTGCCAGCAGCCAAGAAGGGGGAACGCGGCTTTCGACGCAGTATTTT. It specifies CASSQEGGTRLSTQYF. Full variable domain (remainder filled in from reference TRBV14 and TRBJ2-3): EAGVTQFPSHSVIEKGQTVTLRCDPISGHDNLYWYRRVMGKEIKFLLHFVKESKQDESGMPNNRFLAERTGGTYSTLKVQPAELEDSGVYFCASSQEGGTRLSTQYFGPGTRLTVL.

The genes are TRBV4-3 and TRBJ1-1; D not certain. Germline-derived CDR1 and CDR2 are LGHNA and YSLEER. The CDR3 is 13 residues long. Trimming cost V 0 bases and J 1 base, with 3 bases left between them. This chain's CDR3 is CASSQDRNTEAFF. CDR3 sequence (DNA): TGCGCCAGCAGCCAAGACAGGAACACTGAAGCTTTCTTT.

The chain is built from TRBV11-3 and TRBJ2-3; a weak D match, TRBD1 (5 bases). This CDR3 comprises 13 residues. Trimming took off 7 bases at V and 6 bases at J, with 14 bases between the two ends. Germline V gene sequence: CDR1 SGHNT, CDR2 YENEEA. CDR3 sequence reads: CASKSGFDDTQYF. The CDR3 DNA reads as TGTGCCAGCAAGTCAGGGTTTGATGATACGCAGTATTTT.

The chain couples TRBV7-7 to TRBJ1-4, with a tentative D call TRBD1 (5 bases). Germline values: CDR1 SSHAT, CDR2 FNYEAQ (reference sequence). V was cut by 5 bases and J by 4 bases, with 14 bases left in between. The CDR3 loop spans 15 amino acids. The CDR3 DNA reads as TGTGCCAGCAGCCCAAGGCAGGGCTTTAATGAAAAACTGTTTTTT. It encodes CASSPRQGFNEKLFF.

This chain joins TRBV28 and TRBJ2-1; TRBD2 aligns across 8 bases. The CDR3 has 14 amino acids. Germline CDR1 MDHEN, CDR2 SYDVKM. The ends lost 5 bases at V and 4 bases at J; junction bases unmatched: 4. The DNA for the CDR3 is TGTGCCAGCAGTCCGGGACTAGTATACAATGAGCAGTTCTTC. Amino acid sequence: CASSPGLVYNEQFF.

The CDR3: CASSLRSGRGTDTQYF. Written as DNA, the CDR3 is TGTGCCAGCAGCCTCCGGAGCGGGAGGGGCACAGATACGCAGTATTTT. The chain carries TRBV5-6 and TRBJ2-3, with 10 bases aligning to TRBD2. This CDR3 spans 16 amino acids. Per germline, CDR1 SGHDT and CDR2 YYEEEE. V lost 4 bases and J lost 1; bases outside the gene matches: 6.

This chain joins TRBV25-1 and TRBJ2-2, with D possibly matching TRBD1 (5 bases). The CDR3 length is 17 residues. Germline V gene sequence: CDR1 MGHDK, CDR2 SYGVNS. V gave up 4 bases and J gave up 4 bases, with 19 bases separating them. The chain's CDR3 is CASSVTFSAGSTGELFF. CDR3 DNA: TGTGCCAGCAGTGTTACTTTCTCCGCAGGGTCCACCGGGGAGCTGTTTTTT.

The V gene is TRBV7-3, the J gene TRBJ2-1; 9 bases fit TRBD1. Per germline, CDR1 SGHTA and CDR2 FQGTGA. The CDR3 runs to 15 residues. V shed 0 bases, J shed 5 bases, and the junction held 2 bases outside the gene matches. CDR3 in DNA: TGTGCCAGCAGCTTAACCGGGACAGGGAACAATGAGCAGTTCTTC. This gives the protein CASSLTGTGNNEQFF.

V usage is TRBV7-3 and J usage is TRBJ2-3, with TRBD2 as a possible D gene (7 bases). Germline V gene sequence: CDR1 SGHTA, CDR2 FQGTGA. Between the trimmed V and J ends, which lost 4 bases and 6 bases, there was a span of 14 bases. This CDR3 region has 14 residues. The CDR3 DNA is TGTGCCAGCAGCTCGTGGGGGGGGGCCGATACGCAGTATTTT. Translated, it gives CASSSWGGADTQYF.

The chain is built from TRBV19 and TRBJ1-2, with TRBD1 matching over 11 bases. The CDR3 contains 17 residues. Per the germline V gene, CDR1 is LNHDA and CDR2 is SQIVND (reference sequence). With 2 bases clipped from V and 4 bases from J, the junction kept 9 bases outside the gene matches. CDR3 DNA sequence: TGTGCCAGTAGTATACTTCCCGGACAGGGGGCTGTCTATGGCTACACCTTC. Its translation is CASSILPGQGAVYGYTF.

This sequence joins TRBV5-1 and TRBJ1-2; possibly TRBD1 for D (6 bases). The CDR3 consists of 17 residues. Per germline, CDR1 SGHRS and CDR2 YFSETQ. V lost 0 bases, J lost 4 bases, and 19 bases lay in between. CDR3 residues: CASSLATSGDAGYGYTF. The CDR3 bases are TGCGCCAGCAGCTTGGCGACTTCAGGGGACGCGGGCTATGGCTACACCTTC. Using reference TRBV5-1 and TRBJ1-2 for the parts outside the CDR3, the full variable domain is KAGVTQTPRYLIKTRGQQVTLSCSPISGHRSVSWYQQTPGQGLQFLFEYFSETQRNKGNFPGRFSGRQFSNSRSEMNVSTLELGDSALYLCASSLATSGDAGYGYTFGSGTRLTVV.

Here the CDR3 reads CASSEYRTNEKLFF. Written as DNA, the CDR3 is TGTGCCAGCAGTGAATACAGGACAAATGAAAAACTGTTTTTT. The V and J genes are TRBV2 and TRBJ1-4; the D gene is possibly TRBD1 (5 bases). Per the germline V gene, CDR1 is SNHLY and CDR2 is FYNNEI. The CDR3 runs to 14 residues. V lost 2 bases and J 5 bases, leaving 9 bases between the germline ends.

In the case of this clone: The conserved final phenylalanine or tryptophan is absent from the CDR3, which likely points to a read error. V and J are TRBV10-2 and TRBJ1-2; D gene ambiguous. CDR3 length equals 14 residues. Trimming cost V 2 bases and J 4 bases, with 11 bases left between them. Looked up from germline, CDR1 is WSHSY and CDR2 is SAAADI. CDR3 in amino acids: CASSELSSSYGYTL. The CDR3 nucleotides are TGCGCCAGCAGTGAGCTCAGCAGTAGCTATGGCTACACCCTC.

The V and J genes are TRBV6-4 and TRBJ2-2; unclear D gene. CDR1 is MRHNA and CDR2 is SNTAGT in the germline V gene. This CDR3 region has 15 residues. V shed 0 bases and J shed 1 base, with 6 bases lying between them. CDR3 in DNA: TGTGCCAGCAGTGACTCGGGCAAGAACACCGGGGAGCTGTTTTTT. Protein product: CASSDSGKNTGELFF.

This clone was detected only a few times. The chain employs TRBV11-1 and TRBJ2-2; 14 bases map to TRBD2. This CDR3 region has 17 residues. Germline V gene sequence: CDR1 SGHAT, CDR2 FQDESV (reference sequence). The J segment lost 1 base and the V segment lost 6 bases, leaving 4 bases of the junction unmatched. The CDR3 is CASRSGTSGGNTGELFF. The CDR3, as DNA: TGTGCCAGCAGATCTGGGACTAGCGGGGGGAACACCGGGGAGCTGTTTTTT.

The chain recombines TRBV29-1 with TRBJ2-3, with a tentative D call TRBD1 (8 bases). The germline CDR1 and CDR2 sequences are SQVTM and ANQGSEA. Between the trimmed V and J ends, which lost 2 bases and 1 base, there was a span of 16 bases. The CDR3 has 16 residues. CDR3 amino acids: CSVESQGGGGTDTQYF. Written as DNA, the CDR3 is TGCAGCGTTGAATCACAGGGGGGAGGGGGCACAGATACGCAGTATTTT.

The chain carries TRBV19 and TRBJ2-2, with 13 nucleotides matching TRBD2. The CDR3 is 16 residues long. Germline V gene sequence: CDR1 LNHDA, CDR2 SQIVND (reference sequence). Trimming at V came to 4 bases and at J to 7 bases, leaving 6 bases not matched to a gene. CDR3 residues: CASSTGLAGVFGELFF. CDR3 nucleotides: TGTGCCAGTAGTACCGGACTAGCGGGAGTCTTCGGGGAGCTGTTTTTT.

The CDR3 DNA reads as TGTGCCAGCAGTTTAAGGGACAGGGTCTATGGCTACACCTTC. Translating it yields CASSLRDRVYGYTF. The chain employs TRBV27 and TRBJ1-2; 9 nucleotides align to TRBD1. The V segment lost 2 bases and the J segment 4 bases; nucleotides outside the gene matches: 2. This CDR3 spans 14 amino acids. Germline loops: CDR1 MNHEY, CDR2 SMNVEV (reference sequence).

The gene calls are TRBV19 and TRBJ2-5; 8 bases match TRBD1. Germline V gene data show CDR1 as LNHDA and CDR2 as SQIVND (reference sequence). Germline trimming cut 1 base from V and 5 bases from J; bases unmatched to any gene: 15. This CDR3 spans 18 amino acids. In nucleotides, the CDR3 is TGTGCCAGTAGTATAGCAATCAGGGGGCTAAGGGTACCGGAGACCCAGTACTTC. Its translation: CASSIAIRGLRVPETQYF.

The chain is built from TRBV30 and TRBJ1-1, with unresolved D. The CDR3 consists of 12 residues. V was trimmed by 2 bases and J by 4 bases, leaving 8 bases between them. Germline values: CDR1 GTSNPN, CDR2 SVGIG (reference sequence). The CDR3 region has the DNA TGTGCCTGGAGTCAGGTAGGCACTGAAGCTTTCTTT. It codes for CAWSQVGTEAFF.

The V gene is TRBV18, the J gene TRBJ2-7; a weak D match, TRBD1 (5 bases). The CDR3 totals 16 residues. CDR1 is KGHSH and CDR2 is LQKENI in the germline V gene. V was cut by 2 bases and J by 4 bases, with 18 bases left in between. The CDR3 is CASSPSRRQPLYEQYF. Here the CDR3 DNA reads TGTGCCAGCTCACCAAGTCGGAGACAGCCTCTATACGAGCAGTACTTC. The full variable domain, in which reference TRBV18 and TRBJ2-7 provide the parts outside the CDR3, is NAGVMQNPRHLVRRRGQEARLRCSPMKGHSHVYWYRQLPEEGLKFMVYLQKENIIDESGMPKERFSAEFPKEGPSILRIQQVVRGDSAAYFCASSPSRRQPLYEQYFGPGTRLTVT.

The chain carries TRBV7-2 and TRBJ1-2; TRBD1 matches 7 bases. The length of the CDR3 is 14 residues. CDR1 is SGHTA, CDR2 FQGNSA, per germline. Trimming cost V 5 bases and J 5 bases; bases outside gene matches: 8. The CDR3 DNA reads TGTGCCAGCAGCAGAGAGACAGGGATGTATGGCTACACCTTC. Translated, it gives CASSRETGMYGYTF.

The sample holds a few counts of this clone. The identical CDR3 is also encoded by other nucleotide sequences in the sample. This chain links TRBV18 with TRBJ1-1, with a possible D match to TRBD1 (6 bases). Trimming took 3 bases from V and 1 from J, leaving 6 bases between them. The CDR3 extends over 13 amino acids. Germline values: CDR1 KGHSH, CDR2 LQKENI. CDR3 in amino acids: CASSPGQNTEAFF. The CDR3 bases are TGTGCCAGCTCACCGGGACAGAACACTGAAGCTTTCTTT.